This section outlines one TCR beta chain sequence together with its context. What it binds is not known. The data were obtained in a study of T cell responses to AZD1222 COVID-19 vaccine. This CDR3 spans 13 amino acids. CDR1 and CDR2 (germline): SGHRS, YFSETQ. Trimming took 0 bases from V and 4 from J, leaving 7 bases between them. Overall study findings and caveats: Breadth and depth of Spike-specific TCRs rose after two AZD1222 doses.

Sequenced by immunoSEQ multiplex PCR; TCRdb stores in-frame clones only, minus some. Here the sample spans about 130,000 clones, 84% being singletons. This clonotype originated in an adult in good health. The material sequenced was peripheral blood, taken on day 0 of AZD1222 vaccination. The V gene is TRBV5-1, the J gene TRBJ1-2; TRBD1 is a possible D gene (6 bases). CDR3 residues: CASSLGDTYGYTF. The CDR3 DNA reads as TGCGCCAGCAGCTTGGGGGACACCTATGGCTACACCTTC.